The 13 T cell receptor beta chains presented below share a single source sample, sequenced in a study of T cell responses to AZD1222 COVID-19 vaccine. The assay was immunoSEQ multiplex PCR, and TCRdb's table has in-frame clones only and misses some. The sample lists approximately 70,000 clones; 87% were seen once. Source: peripheral blood, taken on day 0 of AZD1222 vaccination. The receptors were sampled from an adult in good health.

This chain links TRBV7-9 with TRBJ1-1; 10 bases are a match to TRBD1. Germline V lookup: CDR1 SEHNR, CDR2 FQNEAQ (reference sequence). The CDR3 sequence is 15 residues long. The V segment lost 5 bases and the J segment 7 bases; nucleotides outside the gene matches: 10. CDR3 nucleotides: TGTGCCAGCAGCGAAGACAGGGGGCTGAGGGATGAAGCTTTCTTT. Translation: CASSEDRGLRDEAFF.

V gene TRBV19 combines with J gene TRBJ2-7, with D tentatively TRBD1 (9 bases). The CDR3 contains 16 residues. From germline, CDR1 is LNHDA and CDR2 SQIVND (reference sequence). Trimming pared 5 bases from V and 6 bases from J, leaving 23 bases between. As DNA, the CDR3 is TGTGCCAGTAGTGCCACGGGAGGGGACAGGGCCCGCGAGCAGTACTTC. Translating it yields CASSATGGDRAREQYF.

CDR3 sequence (DNA): TGTGCCAGTAGTATATCTTCCGGGATTGGCTATGGCTACACCTTC. It codes for CASSISSGIGYGYTF. This rearrangement joins TRBV19 to TRBJ1-2; D is unclear. In germline, CDR1 is LNHDA, CDR2 SQIVND (reference sequence). V dropped 2 bases and J dropped 4 bases, with 14 bases sitting between them. The CDR3 contains 15 residues.

The rearrangement uses TRBV2 and TRBJ1-4; possibly TRBD1 for D (6 bases). The CDR3 runs to 12 residues. Germline lookup yields CDR1 SNHLY and CDR2 FYNNEI. V was pared by 6 bases and J by 5 bases, with 7 bases between. The CDR3 region has the DNA TGTGCCAGCAGGAGGGGGAATGAAAAACTGTTTTTT. Its translation: CASRRGNEKLFF.

This chain uses TRBV4-3 with TRBJ1-2; D unresolved. The V gene lost 0 bases and the J gene lost 4 bases, with 15 bases spanning the gap. The CDR3 has 16 residues. The germline V gene has CDR1 LGHNA and CDR2 YSLEER. CDR3 nucleotides: TGCGCCAGCAGCCAAGATTTAAGTATTAAGCCCTATGGCTACACCTTC. It yields the protein CASSQDLSIKPYGYTF.

This chain joins TRBV30 and TRBJ2-5; the match to TRBD1 covers 7 bases. The CDR3 runs 15 residues. Germline loops: CDR1 GTSNPN, CDR2 SVGIG (reference sequence). Unmatched junction bases numbered 14, after V lost 2 bases and J lost 8 bases. The CDR3, as DNA: TGTGCCTGGAGTAGTCTTAGGCACAGGGGTAACACCCAGTACTTC. Translating it yields CAWSSLRHRGNTQYF.

The rearrangement joins TRBV6-5 to TRBJ1-2; 8 bases are a match to TRBD1. V was pared by 5 bases and J by 6 bases, with 5 bases of the junction left unmatched. Germline loops: CDR1 MNHEY, CDR2 SVGAGI. The CDR3 runs 13 residues. The CDR3 nucleotides are TGTGCCAGCAGTAGAGCAGGGGGCGATGGCTACACCTTC. It codes for CASSRAGGDGYTF.

The chain joins TRBV2 to TRBJ1-5, with D unresolved. In germline, CDR1 is SNHLY, CDR2 FYNNEI. This CDR3 has 13 residues. The V and J ends lost 1 base and 3 bases respectively, with 4 bases between them. CDR3 amino acids: CASSEGYNQPQHF. In DNA form, the CDR3 reads TGTGCCAGCAGTGAAGGGTACAATCAGCCCCAGCATTTT.

The J gene is TRBJ2-7, the V gene TRBV18; D is undetermined. Trimming shortened V by 0 bases and J by 2 bases, and 11 bases separated the two germline ends. The germline V gene has CDR1 KGHSH and CDR2 LQKENI. The length of the CDR3 is 15 residues. CDR3 sequence: CASSPPSVLAYEQYF. CDR3 coding DNA: TGTGCCAGCTCACCACCGTCAGTCCTGGCCTACGAGCAGTACTTC. Looking up the rest from reference TRBV18 and TRBJ2-7 gives the full variable domain: NAGVMQNPRHLVRRRGQEARLRCSPMKGHSHVYWYRQLPEEGLKFMVYLQKENIIDESGMPKERFSAEFPKEGPSILRIQQVVRGDSAAYFCASSPPSVLAYEQYFGPGTRLTVT.

The rearrangement uses TRBV28 and TRBJ1-1; 10 bases are shared with TRBD1. Germline assignment: CDR1 MDHEN and CDR2 SYDVKM. V shed 3 bases and J 6 bases; nucleotides not matched to a gene: 10. This CDR3 spans 16 amino acids. In nucleotides, the CDR3 is TGTGCCAGCAGTTTGTTGTCGACAGGGGGCTTGGCTGAAGCTTTCTTT. Encoded protein: CASSLLSTGGLAEAFF.

This sequence joins TRBV2 and TRBJ2-5; TRBD2 agrees at 13 bases. Germline CDR1 is SNHLY and CDR2 is FYNNEI. With V trimmed by 6 bases and J by 7 bases, 8 bases remained unmatched. This CDR3 spans 15 amino acids. The CDR3 reads CASSGTSGVSGTQYF. The CDR3 DNA is TGTGCCAGCAGCGGGACTAGCGGGGTGTCGGGGACCCAGTACTTC.

This chain's CDR3 is CAWSVWVNPGGSNEKLFF. The CDR3 nucleotides read TGTGCCTGGAGTGTATGGGTCAACCCAGGGGGCTCAAATGAAAAACTGTTTTTT. The V call is TRBV30, the J call TRBJ1-4; the match to TRBD1 covers 8 bases. CDR3 length equals 18 residues. V shed 0 bases, J shed 5 bases, and the junction held 14 bases outside the gene matches. Germline CDR1 GTSNPN, CDR2 SVGIG (reference sequence).

V usage is TRBV10-3 and J usage is TRBJ1-1; no clear D gene. The CDR3 loop spans 14 amino acids. Germline loops: CDR1 ENHRY, CDR2 SYGVKD. Trimming removed 6 bases at V and 1 base at J, with 12 bases between. The DNA of the CDR3 is TGTGCCATCAGAGGCATAGTATCGAACACTGAAGCTTTCTTT. The encoded protein is CAIRGIVSNTEAFF.